Each of the 30 T cell receptor beta chains below was sequenced from the same sample in a study of OX40 agonist ivuxolimab in advanced cancers. Some clones are missing from TCRdb's copy, which holds only in-frame ones; the method was immunoSEQ multiplex PCR. The data show more than 45,000 clones, with 89% seen just once and about 12% held by the top ten. The material sequenced was CD4+ or CD8+ T cells sorted from blood, taken in a trial of the OX40 agonist ivuxolimab. The receptors stem from an adult with an advanced solid tumor such as melanoma, head and neck, liver or kidney cancer.

This chain links TRBV14 with TRBJ1-1, with D possibly TRBD1 on 5 matching bases. V lost 4 bases, J lost 5 bases, and 20 bases lay in between. Germline V CDR1 and CDR2: SGHDN, FVKESK. CDR3 length equals 16 residues. The CDR3 bases are TGTGCCAGCAGCCCTTACATGGGGCTAGGAGAAACTGAAGCTTTCTTT. It translates to CASSPYMGLGETEAFF.

The chain links TRBV10-3 to TRBJ2-7, with D perhaps matching TRBD2 (5 bases). V lost 7 bases and J lost 7, with 11 bases in between. Per germline, CDR1 ENHRY and CDR2 SYGVKD. CDR3 length equals 11 residues. CDR3 residues: CAIKRGGEQYF. The CDR3 nucleotides are TGTGCCATCAAACGGGGTGGAGAGCAGTACTTC.

The gene calls are TRBV9 and TRBJ2-5; D might be TRBD1 (6 bases). CDR1 and CDR2 from the germline V gene are SGDLS and YYNGEE. CDR3 size: 18 residues. V shed 6 bases and J shed 0 bases, with 24 bases lying between them. CDR3 sequence (DNA): TGTGCCAGCACCCGAGGGGAAGCCCCAGGGGAGTACCAAGAGACCCAGTACTTC. Translating it yields CASTRGEAPGEYQETQYF.

The rearrangement uses TRBV7-2 and TRBJ2-2; 10 nucleotides line up with TRBD2. The CDR3 spans 15 residues. Germline V lookup: CDR1 SGHTA, CDR2 FQGNSA. The junction had 1 base not matched to a gene; V was cut back by 0 bases and J by 6 bases. DNA for the CDR3: TGTGCCAGCAGCTTAGCTCTAGCGGGAGCCGGGGAGCTGTTTTTT. Translating gives CASSLALAGAGELFF. The full variable domain, completed using reference TRBV7-2 and TRBJ2-2, is GAGVSQSPSNKVTEKGKDVELRCDPISGHTALYWYRQSLGQGLEFLIYFQGNSAPDKSGLPSDRFSAERTGGSVSTLTIQRTQQEDSAVYLCASSLALAGAGELFFGEGSRLTVL.

The chain employs TRBV7-6 and TRBJ2-2, with 7 bases lining up with TRBD1. Germline CDR1 is SGHVS and CDR2 is FNYEAQ. There are 15 residues in the CDR3. V lost 3 bases and J lost 1; bases outside the gene matches: 2. The CDR3 protein is CASSLRQGNTGELFF. CDR3 sequence (DNA): TGTGCCAGCAGCTTGAGACAGGGGAACACCGGGGAGCTGTTTTTT.

The genes are TRBV19 and TRBJ1-1, with D uncertain. The CDR3 has 12 amino acids. V was cut by 9 bases and J by 6 bases, with 14 bases left in between. Germline CDR1 reads LNHDA; CDR2 reads SQIVND (reference sequence). CDR3 region: CASTRSDAEAFF. The CDR3 DNA reads as TGTGCCAGCACCAGATCTGACGCTGAAGCTTTCTTT.

In this sample, this clone turned up once. The chain employs TRBV5-5 and TRBJ1-1; D remains unclear. Germline V lookup: CDR1 SGHKS, CDR2 YYEKEE (reference sequence). The V end lost 4 bases, the J end lost 0 bases, and 7 bases lay between the germline ends. The CDR3 is 13 amino acids. This CDR3 is CASSLGMNTEAFF. The CDR3 bases are TGTGCCAGCAGCCTCGGAATGAACACTGAAGCTTTCTTT. The variable domain in full, with the rest retrieved from reference TRBV5-5 and TRBJ1-1, is DAGVTQSPTHLIKTRGQQVTLRCSPISGHKSVSWYQQVLGQGPQFIFQYYEKEERGRGNFPDRFSARQFPNYSSELNVNALLLGDSALYLCASSLGMNTEAFFGQGTRLTVV.

V usage is TRBV4-1 and J usage is TRBJ1-2; 9 bases map to TRBD1. The germline V gene encodes CDR1 MGHRA and CDR2 YSYEKL. V was clipped by 0 bases and J by 8 bases; unmatched bases: 13. The CDR3 has 17 amino acids. CDR3 nucleotide sequence: TGCGCCAGCAGCCAAGACGCCGGGACAGGGCTTGGGCAGGGCTACACCTTC. This translates into CASSQDAGTGLGQGYTF.

The chain combines TRBV21-1 with TRBJ1-4; the table names TRBD1, a call not compared with the DNA. TRBV21-1 is reported as a pseudogene. CDR3 length: 13 amino acids. The CDR3 DNA sequence: TGTGCCAGGGAACAGGGTTCTAATGAAAAACTGTTTTTT. It translates to CAREQGSNEKLFF.

The chain joins TRBV30 to TRBJ2-7, with 9 nucleotides matching TRBD1. J lost 5 bases, V lost 2 bases, and 16 bases had no gene match. Germline V CDR1 and CDR2: GTSNPN, SVGIG (reference sequence). The CDR3 has 17 amino acids. Written as DNA, the CDR3 is TGTGCCTGGAGTCGAAGACGAACCGGGACAGGGTTACACGAGCAGTACTTC. Protein sequence: CAWSRRRTGTGLHEQYF. Complete variable domain (other parts from reference TRBV30 and TRBJ2-7): SQTIHQWPATLVQPVGSPLSLECTVEGTSNPNLYWYRQAAGRGLQLLFYSVGIGQISSEVPQNLSASRPQDRQFILSSKKLLLSDSGFYLCAWSRRRTGTGLHEQYFGPGTRLTVT.

This clone occurred many times. The same CDR3 can be traced to other DNA sequences in this sample. The chain couples TRBV7-9 to TRBJ2-2; TRBD2 matches at 7 bases. CDR1 SEHNR and CDR2 FQNEAQ come from the germline V gene (reference sequence). V shed 8 bases, J shed 6 bases, and the junction held 6 bases outside the gene matches. The length of the CDR3 is 13 residues. As DNA, the CDR3 is TGTGCCAGCGAAAGGGAGGGGCCCGGGGAGCTGTTTTTT. It specifies CASEREGPGELFF.

This rearrangement joins TRBV7-8 to TRBJ2-5, with unresolved D. The V end was cut by 6 bases, the J end by 4 bases, with 15 bases between. Germline-derived CDR1 and CDR2 are SGHVS and FQNEAQ. The CDR3 is 14 amino acids. The CDR3 loop is CASRPPVGLETQYF. CDR3 DNA sequence: TGTGCCAGCAGGCCCCCGGTAGGGTTAGAGACCCAGTACTTC.

This chain uses TRBV7-3 with TRBJ2-3; D possibly corresponds to TRBD2 (6 bases). The ends were cut back, 6 bases at V and 4 bases at J, with 17 bases in the middle. CDR1 and CDR2 from the germline V gene are SGHTA and FQGTGA. The CDR3 has 15 amino acids. CDR3 sequence: CASSPSGPSADTQYF. The CDR3 DNA is TGTGCCAGCAGTCCCTCGGGACCTAGCGCAGATACGCAGTATTTT.

The chain has TRBV28 and TRBJ2-1, with 8 positions matching TRBD2. V lost 2 bases, J lost 3 bases, and 3 bases stayed unmatched. CDR1 and CDR2 from the germline V gene are MDHEN and SYDVKM. The CDR3 extends over 15 amino acids. The CDR3 region is CASSLGAGGYNEQFF. DNA of the CDR3: TGTGCCAGCAGTTTAGGCGCGGGAGGCTACAATGAGCAGTTCTTC.

The genes are TRBV5-6 and TRBJ2-1; D not certain. This CDR3 spans 13 amino acids. Germline V CDR1 and CDR2: SGHDT, YYEEEE. V gave up 2 bases and J gave up 2 bases, with 5 bases separating them. In nucleotides, the CDR3 is TGTGCCAGCAGCTTCACAACCTACAATGAGCAGTTCTTC. As protein: CASSFTTYNEQFF.

This clone qualifies as medium-sized. V usage is TRBV11-2 and J usage is TRBJ1-1, with 7 bases identical to TRBD1. The CDR3 consists of 13 residues. The germline V gene has CDR1 SGHAT and CDR2 FQNNGV. Losses at the gene ends were 6 bases for V and 1 base for J; bases not matched to a gene: 2. The CDR3 protein is CASSRDRNTEAFF. The CDR3 nucleotides read TGTGCCAGCAGTCGGGACAGGAACACTGAAGCTTTCTTT.

The rearrangement links TRBV5-1 to TRBJ2-1; D not certain. Per the germline V gene, CDR1 is SGHRS and CDR2 is YFSETQ. The CDR3 contains 15 residues. Trimming removed 0 bases from V and 6 bases from J, with 13 bases in between. The CDR3 sequence is CASSLEFRIVNEQFF. The CDR3, as DNA: TGCGCCAGCAGCTTGGAGTTTAGAATCGTCAATGAGCAGTTCTTC.

The genes are TRBV12-5 and TRBJ2-7; 11 bases are a match to TRBD2. CDR1 and CDR2 from the germline V gene are LGHNT and FRNRAP. The CDR3 spans 13 residues. The CDR3 is CAWGLAGGYEQYV. The CDR3 DNA is TGTGCCTGGGGGCTAGCGGGAGGCTACGAGCAGTACGTC.

The rearrangement joins TRBV7-3 to TRBJ2-2; TRBD1 is a possible D gene (6 bases). CDR1 and CDR2 (germline): SGHTA, FQGTGA. The CDR3 is made up of 16 amino acids. V gave up 5 bases and J gave up 2 bases, with 15 bases separating them. The CDR3 spells CASSPRGILNTGELFF. The CDR3 nucleotides are TGTGCCAGCAGCCCGAGGGGGATCTTAAACACCGGGGAGCTGTTTTTT.

In DNA form, the CDR3 reads TGTGCCAGCAGTGTAGGGACAGGGTCCAATCAGCCCCAGCATTTT. This sequence encodes CASSVGTGSNQPQHF. The rearrangement uses TRBV2 and TRBJ1-5; 9 bases agree with TRBD1. Germline CDR1 and CDR2: SNHLY and FYNNEI. The CDR3 sequence is 15 residues long. Trimming cost V 4 bases and J 3 bases; bases outside gene matches: 4.

V and J are TRBV7-2 and TRBJ1-2, with D possibly TRBD1 on 5 matching bases. This CDR3 is 14 amino acids long. V dropped 1 base and J dropped 3 bases, with 9 bases sitting between them. Germline V gene data show CDR1 as SGHTA and CDR2 as FQGNSA. The CDR3 DNA follows: TGTGCCAGCAGCTTAGAAGGGGCGCACTATGGCTACACCTTC. This gives the protein CASSLEGAHYGYTF.

The chain couples TRBV4-1 to TRBJ2-2, with TRBD2 matching over 13 bases. Germline lookup yields CDR1 MGHRA and CDR2 YSYEKL. The ends lost 6 bases at V and 2 bases at J; junction bases unmatched: 6. The CDR3 spans 17 residues. The CDR3 bases are TGCGCCAGCAGTGGGACTAGCGGGACCACAAACACCGGGGAGCTGTTTTTT. It yields the protein CASSGTSGTTNTGELFF.

The chain joins TRBV29-1 to TRBJ2-3; D uncertain. Trimming took off 3 bases at V and 6 bases at J, with 10 bases between the two ends. The CDR3 contains 12 residues. Germline V gene sequence: CDR1 SQVTM, CDR2 ANQGSEA. This chain's CDR3 is CSVDGWVDTQYF. CDR3 nucleotide sequence: TGCAGCGTTGATGGCTGGGTGGATACGCAGTATTTT.

V usage is TRBV30 and J usage is TRBJ1-5, with 7 bases identical to TRBD1. After removal of 1 base from V and 0 bases from J, the junction contained 3 bases not matched to a gene. This CDR3 has 15 amino acids. Germline CDR1 is GTSNPN and CDR2 is SVGIG (reference sequence). DNA for the CDR3: TGTGCCTGGAGTGACAGGGGATATAGCAATCAGCCCCAGCATTTT. Amino acids: CAWSDRGYSNQPQHF.

The chain uses TRBV10-3 and TRBJ2-3; D is ambiguous. CDR1 is ENHRY and CDR2 is SYGVKD in the germline V gene. The length of the CDR3 is 12 residues. V lost 0 bases, J lost 5 bases, and 3 bases lay in between. CDR3 DNA sequence: TGTGCCATCAGTGAGTCGGAAGATACGCAGTATTTT. Its protein product is CAISESEDTQYF.

J is TRBJ2-1 and V is TRBV4-3; D tentatively fits TRBD1 or TRBD2 (5 bases each). The ends were cut back, 3 bases at V and 0 bases at J, with 15 bases in the middle. Germline values: CDR1 LGHNA, CDR2 YSLEER. The CDR3 is 17 residues long. The CDR3 spells CASSHGAATSSYNEQFF. DNA of the CDR3: TGCGCCAGCAGCCACGGGGCGGCAACTAGCTCCTACAATGAGCAGTTCTTC.

The V gene is TRBV27, the J gene TRBJ2-2; D not certain. CDR3 length equals 18 residues. Looked up from germline, CDR1 is MNHEY and CDR2 is SMNVEV (reference sequence). V was pared by 2 bases and J by 3 bases, with 19 bases between. The CDR3 loop is CASSLGRARYGDTGELFF. The CDR3 DNA reads TGTGCCAGCAGTTTAGGAAGGGCCCGGTACGGTGACACCGGGGAGCTGTTTTTT.

The J gene is TRBJ2-2, the V gene TRBV7-9, with 8 positions matching TRBD1. V was clipped by 1 base and J by 14 bases; unmatched bases: 9. Germline assignment: CDR1 SEHNR and CDR2 FQNEAQ (reference sequence). The CDR3 is 14 amino acids. CDR3 region: CASSLGRGPTYLFF. For the CDR3, the DNA is TGTGCCAGCAGCTTAGGCAGGGGGCCGACTTATCTGTTTTTT.

The J gene is TRBJ2-7, the V gene TRBV27; D uncertain. Germline CDR1 reads MNHEY; CDR2 reads SMNVEV (reference sequence). The CDR3 extends over 10 amino acids. Trimming pared 7 bases from V and 7 bases from J, leaving 8 bases between. CDR3 nucleotide sequence: TGTGCCAGCATCTCCCCAGAGCAGTACGTC. This codes for CASISPEQYV.

The chain combines TRBV2 with TRBJ1-5; possibly TRBD1 for D (6 bases). This CDR3 region has 15 residues. Trimming pared 2 bases from V and 4 bases from J, leaving 12 bases between. Germline CDR1 and CDR2: SNHLY and FYNNEI. The CDR3 nucleotides read TGTGCCAGCAGTGAAATACGTAGGGGGAATCAGCCCCAGCATTTT. Encoded protein: CASSEIRRGNQPQHF.